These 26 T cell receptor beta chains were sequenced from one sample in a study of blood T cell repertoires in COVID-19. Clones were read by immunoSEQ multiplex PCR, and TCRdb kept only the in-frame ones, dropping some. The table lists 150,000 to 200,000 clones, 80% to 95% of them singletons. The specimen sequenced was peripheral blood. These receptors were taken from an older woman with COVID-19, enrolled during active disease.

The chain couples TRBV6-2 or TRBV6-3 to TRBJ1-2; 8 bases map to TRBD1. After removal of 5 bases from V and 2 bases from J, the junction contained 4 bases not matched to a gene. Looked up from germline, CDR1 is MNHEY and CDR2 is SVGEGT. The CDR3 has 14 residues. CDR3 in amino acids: CASSLRGPNYGYTF. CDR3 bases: TGTGCCAGCAGTCTCAGGGGGCCGAACTATGGCTACACCTTC.

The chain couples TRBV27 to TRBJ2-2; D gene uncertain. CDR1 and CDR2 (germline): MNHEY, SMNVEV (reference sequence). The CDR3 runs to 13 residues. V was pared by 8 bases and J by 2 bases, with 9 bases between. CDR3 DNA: TGTGCCAGCGGCCCTGGTAACACCGGGGAGCTGTTTTTT. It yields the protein CASGPGNTGELFF.

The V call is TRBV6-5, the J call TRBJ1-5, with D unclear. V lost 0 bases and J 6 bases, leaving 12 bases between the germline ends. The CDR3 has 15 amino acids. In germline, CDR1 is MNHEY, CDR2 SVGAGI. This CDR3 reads CASSYSARSRQPQHF. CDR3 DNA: TGTGCCAGCAGTTACTCGGCCAGATCACGTCAGCCCCAGCATTTT.

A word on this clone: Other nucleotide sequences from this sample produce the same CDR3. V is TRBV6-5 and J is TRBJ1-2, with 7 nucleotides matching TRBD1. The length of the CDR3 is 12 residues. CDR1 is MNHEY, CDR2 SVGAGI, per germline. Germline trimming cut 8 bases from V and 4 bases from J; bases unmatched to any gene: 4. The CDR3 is CASRDRPYGYTF. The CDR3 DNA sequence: TGTGCCAGCCGGGACAGACCCTATGGCTACACCTTC.

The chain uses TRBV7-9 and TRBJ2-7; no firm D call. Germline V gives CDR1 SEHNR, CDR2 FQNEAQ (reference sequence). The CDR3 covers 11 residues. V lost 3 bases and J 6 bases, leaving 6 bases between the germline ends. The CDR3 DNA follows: TGTGCCAGCAGCTTCTCAGGCGAGCAGTACTTC. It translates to CASSFSGEQYF.

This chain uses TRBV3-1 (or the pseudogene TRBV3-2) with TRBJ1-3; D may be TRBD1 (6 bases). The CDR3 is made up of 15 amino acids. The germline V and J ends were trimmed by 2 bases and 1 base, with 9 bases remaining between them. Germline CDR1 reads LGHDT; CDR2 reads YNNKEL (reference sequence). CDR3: CASSQTGSSGNTIYF. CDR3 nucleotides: TGTGCCAGCAGCCAAACAGGGTCTTCTGGAAACACCATATATTTT.

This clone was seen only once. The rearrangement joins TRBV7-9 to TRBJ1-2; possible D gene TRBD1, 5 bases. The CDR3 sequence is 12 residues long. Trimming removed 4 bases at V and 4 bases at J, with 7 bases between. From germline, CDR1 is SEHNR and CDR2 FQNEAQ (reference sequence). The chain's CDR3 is CASSSDIYGYTF. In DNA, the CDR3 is TGTGCCAGCAGCTCGGACATCTATGGCTACACCTTC.

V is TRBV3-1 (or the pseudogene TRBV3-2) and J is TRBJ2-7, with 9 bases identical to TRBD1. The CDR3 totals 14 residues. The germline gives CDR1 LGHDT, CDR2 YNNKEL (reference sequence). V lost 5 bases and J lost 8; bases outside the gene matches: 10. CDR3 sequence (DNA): TGTGCCAGCAGCGAACCGGGACAGGGTGGCAAGCAGTACTTC. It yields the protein CASSEPGQGGKQYF.

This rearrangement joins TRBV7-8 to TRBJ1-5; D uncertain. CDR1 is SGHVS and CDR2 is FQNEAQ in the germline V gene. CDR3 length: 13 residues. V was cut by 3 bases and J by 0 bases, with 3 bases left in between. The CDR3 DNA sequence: TGTGCCAGCAGCTTTCGTAGCAATCAGCCCCAGCATTTT. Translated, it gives CASSFRSNQPQHF.

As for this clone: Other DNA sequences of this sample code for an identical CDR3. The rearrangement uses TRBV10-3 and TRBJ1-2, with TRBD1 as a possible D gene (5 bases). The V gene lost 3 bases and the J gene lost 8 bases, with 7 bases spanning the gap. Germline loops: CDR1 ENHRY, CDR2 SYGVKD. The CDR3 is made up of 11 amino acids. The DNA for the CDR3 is TGTGCCATCAGTGATAGGGGAGGCTACACCTTC. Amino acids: CAISDRGGYTF.

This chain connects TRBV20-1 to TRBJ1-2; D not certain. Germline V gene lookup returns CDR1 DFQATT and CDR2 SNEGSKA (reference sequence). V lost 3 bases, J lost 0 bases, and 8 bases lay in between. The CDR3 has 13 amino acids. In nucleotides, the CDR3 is TGCAGTGCTAGTCTGCAGACTAACTATGGCTACACCTTC. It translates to CSASLQTNYGYTF.

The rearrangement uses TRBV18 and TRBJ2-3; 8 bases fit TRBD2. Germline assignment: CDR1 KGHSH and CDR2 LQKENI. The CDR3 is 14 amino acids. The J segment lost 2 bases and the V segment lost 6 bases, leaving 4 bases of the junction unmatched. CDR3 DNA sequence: TGTGCCAGCTCCCCAGCGGGGGCCACAGATACGCAGTATTTT. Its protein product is CASSPAGATDTQYF.

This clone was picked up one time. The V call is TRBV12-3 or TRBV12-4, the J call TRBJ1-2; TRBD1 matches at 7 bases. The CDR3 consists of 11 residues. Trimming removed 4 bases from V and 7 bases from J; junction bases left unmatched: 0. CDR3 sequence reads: CASSYRGGYTF. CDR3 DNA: TGTGCCAGCAGTTACAGGGGTGGCTACACCTTC.

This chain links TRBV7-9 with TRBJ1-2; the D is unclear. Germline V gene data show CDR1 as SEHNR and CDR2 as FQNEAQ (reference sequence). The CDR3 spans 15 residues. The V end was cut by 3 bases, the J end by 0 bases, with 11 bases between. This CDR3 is CASSLEQNPNYGYTF. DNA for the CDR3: TGTGCCAGCAGCTTGGAACAGAACCCTAACTATGGCTACACCTTC.

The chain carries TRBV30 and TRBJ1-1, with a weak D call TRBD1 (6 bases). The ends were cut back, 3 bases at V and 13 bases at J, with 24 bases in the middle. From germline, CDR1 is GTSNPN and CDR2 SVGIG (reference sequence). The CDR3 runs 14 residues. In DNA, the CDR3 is TGTGCCTGGAGAGTTCAAACAGGGCGGGGGAAAAGTTTCTTT. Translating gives CAWRVQTGRGKSFF.

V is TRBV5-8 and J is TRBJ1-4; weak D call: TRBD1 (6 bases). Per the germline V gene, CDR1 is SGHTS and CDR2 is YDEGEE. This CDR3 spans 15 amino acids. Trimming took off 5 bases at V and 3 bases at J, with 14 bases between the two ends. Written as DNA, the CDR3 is TGTGCCAGCAGGCGGGGGGCAGGGTCTAATGAAAAACTGTTTTTT. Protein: CASRRGAGSNEKLFF. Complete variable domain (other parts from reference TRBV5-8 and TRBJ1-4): EAGVTQSPTHLIKTRGQQATLRCSPISGHTSVYWYQQALGLGLQFLLWYDEGEERNRGNFPPRFSGRQFPNYSSELNVNALELEDSALYLCASRRGAGSNEKLFFGSGTQLSVL.

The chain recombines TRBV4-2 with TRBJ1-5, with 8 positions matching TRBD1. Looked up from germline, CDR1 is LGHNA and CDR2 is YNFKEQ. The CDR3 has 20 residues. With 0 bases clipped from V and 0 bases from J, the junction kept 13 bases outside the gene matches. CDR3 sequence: CASSQDEITGQADSNQPQHF. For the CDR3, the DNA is TGTGCCAGCAGCCAAGATGAGATAACGGGACAGGCTGATAGCAATCAGCCCCAGCATTTT.

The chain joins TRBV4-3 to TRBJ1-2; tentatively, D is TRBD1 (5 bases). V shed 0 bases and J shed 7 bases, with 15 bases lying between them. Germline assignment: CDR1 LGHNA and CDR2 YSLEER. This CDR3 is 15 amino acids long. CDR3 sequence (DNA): TGCGCCAGCAGCCAAGATACATCGGGGGTCTTTGGCTACACCTTC. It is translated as CASSQDTSGVFGYTF.

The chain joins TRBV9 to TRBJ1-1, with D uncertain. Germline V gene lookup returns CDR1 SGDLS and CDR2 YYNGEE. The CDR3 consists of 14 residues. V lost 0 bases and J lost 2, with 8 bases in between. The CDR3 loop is CASSVVPGNTEAFF. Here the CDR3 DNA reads TGTGCCAGCAGCGTAGTTCCGGGTAACACTGAAGCTTTCTTT.

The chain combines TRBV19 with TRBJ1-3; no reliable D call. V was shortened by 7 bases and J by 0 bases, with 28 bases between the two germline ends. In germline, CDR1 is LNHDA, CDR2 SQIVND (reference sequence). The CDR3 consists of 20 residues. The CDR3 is CASTRAEQLFLVPSGNTIYF. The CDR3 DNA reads TGTGCCAGTACGAGGGCGGAGCAACTGTTCCTAGTTCCCTCTGGAAACACCATATATTTT.

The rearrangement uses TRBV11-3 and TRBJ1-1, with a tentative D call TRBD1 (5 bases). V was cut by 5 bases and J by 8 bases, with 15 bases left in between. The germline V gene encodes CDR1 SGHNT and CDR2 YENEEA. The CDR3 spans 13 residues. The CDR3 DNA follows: TGTGCCAGCAGCCCCCGGGGGGGAGCAGAAGCTTTCTTT. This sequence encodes CASSPRGGAEAFF.

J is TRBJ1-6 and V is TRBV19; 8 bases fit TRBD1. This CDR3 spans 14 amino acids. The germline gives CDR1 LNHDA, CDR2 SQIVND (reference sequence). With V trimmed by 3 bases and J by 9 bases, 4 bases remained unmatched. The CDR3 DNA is TGTGCCAGTAGTATCACAGGGGGGCCTTCACCCCTCCACTTT. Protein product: CASSITGGPSPLHF.

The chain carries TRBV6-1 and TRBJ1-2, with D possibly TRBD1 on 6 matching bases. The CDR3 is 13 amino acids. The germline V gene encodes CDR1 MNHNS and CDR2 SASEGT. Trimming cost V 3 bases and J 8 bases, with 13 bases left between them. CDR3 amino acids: CASSDSITGGYTF. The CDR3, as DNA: TGTGCCAGCAGTGACAGCATCACAGGGGGCTACACCTTC.

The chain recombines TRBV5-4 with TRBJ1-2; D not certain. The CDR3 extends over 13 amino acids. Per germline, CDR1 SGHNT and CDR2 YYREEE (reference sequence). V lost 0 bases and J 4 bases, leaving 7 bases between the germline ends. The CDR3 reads CASSLVEIYGYTF. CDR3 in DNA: TGTGCCAGCAGCTTGGTAGAGATCTATGGCTACACCTTC.

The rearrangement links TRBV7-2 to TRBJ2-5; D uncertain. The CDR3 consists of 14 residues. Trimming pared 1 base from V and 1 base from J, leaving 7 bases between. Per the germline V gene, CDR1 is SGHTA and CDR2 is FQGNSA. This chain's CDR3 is CASSLVPGQETQYF. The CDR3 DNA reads TGTGCCAGCAGCTTAGTGCCAGGCCAAGAGACCCAGTACTTC. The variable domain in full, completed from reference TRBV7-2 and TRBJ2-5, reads GAGVSQSPSNKVTEKGKDVELRCDPISGHTALYWYRQSLGQGLEFLIYFQGNSAPDKSGLPSDRFSAERTGGSVSTLTIQRTQQEDSAVYLCASSLVPGQETQYFGPGTRLLVL.

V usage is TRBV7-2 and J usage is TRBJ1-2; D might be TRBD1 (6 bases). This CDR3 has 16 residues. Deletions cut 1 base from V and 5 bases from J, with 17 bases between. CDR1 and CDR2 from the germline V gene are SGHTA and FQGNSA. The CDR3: CASSLVSARGWYGYTF. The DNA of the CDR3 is TGTGCCAGCAGCTTAGTGAGCGCCAGGGGTTGGTATGGCTACACCTTC. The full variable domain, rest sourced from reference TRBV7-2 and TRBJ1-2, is GAGVSQSPSNKVTEKGKDVELRCDPISGHTALYWYRQSLGQGLEFLIYFQGNSAPDKSGLPSDRFSAERTGGSVSTLTIQRTQQEDSAVYLCASSLVSARGWYGYTFGSGTRLTVV.